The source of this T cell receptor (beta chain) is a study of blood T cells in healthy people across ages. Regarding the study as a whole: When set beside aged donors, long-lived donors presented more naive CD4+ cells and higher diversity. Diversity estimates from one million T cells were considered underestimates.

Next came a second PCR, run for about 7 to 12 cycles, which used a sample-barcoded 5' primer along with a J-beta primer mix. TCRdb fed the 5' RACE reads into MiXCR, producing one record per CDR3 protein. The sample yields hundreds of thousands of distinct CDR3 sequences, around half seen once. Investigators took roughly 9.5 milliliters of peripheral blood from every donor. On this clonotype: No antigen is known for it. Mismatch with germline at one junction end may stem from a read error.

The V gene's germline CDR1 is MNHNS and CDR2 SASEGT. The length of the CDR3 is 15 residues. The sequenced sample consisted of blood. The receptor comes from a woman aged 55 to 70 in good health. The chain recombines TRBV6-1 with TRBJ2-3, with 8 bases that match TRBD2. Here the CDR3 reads CASREAGVSTDTQYF. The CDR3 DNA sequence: TGTGCCAGCAGGGAAGCGGGGGTGAGTACAGATACGCAGTATTTT.